This entry lists 29 T cell receptor beta chains sequenced from one sample in a study of CD8+ T cells in alopecia areata. cDNA reverse transcribed from extracted RNA served as the sequencing template. Only in-frame clones appear in the TCRdb table, and some are missing; sequencing was by immunoSEQ multiplex PCR. This table holds around 160,000 clones, more than 75% found once. This material consisted of CD8+ T cells sorted from blood, taken at week 0. The receptors here all came from a human donor with alopecia areata.

The chain uses TRBV5-1 and TRBJ2-7; 8 bases map to TRBD1. The CDR3 has 13 residues. V gave up 3 bases and J gave up 3 bases; unmatched junction bases: 2. Germline V gene sequence: CDR1 SGHRS, CDR2 YFSETQ. As DNA, the CDR3 is TGCGCCAGCAGCTCCGACAGGGGCTACGAGCAGTACTTC. It is translated as CASSSDRGYEQYF.

This clone has just a few counts. This chain links TRBV5-4 with TRBJ2-3, with a weak D call TRBD2 (5 bases). V was shortened by 3 bases and J by 3 bases, with 8 bases between the two germline ends. The CDR3 has 13 amino acids. CDR1 is SGHNT, CDR2 YYREEE, per germline (reference sequence). CDR3 in DNA: TGTGCCAGCAGCTGGACGGGGACAGATACGCAGTATTTT. Its protein product is CASSWTGTDTQYF.

This clone was counted between two and nine times. V and J are TRBV27 and TRBJ2-1; TRBD2 matches at 7 bases. V dropped 4 bases and J dropped 7; count of bases not matched to a gene: 7. Germline CDR1 is MNHEY and CDR2 is SMNVEV (reference sequence). CDR3 size: 14 residues. CDR3 coding DNA: TGTGCCAGCAGTTCAGCGGGGCCTGGGAATGAGCAGTTCTTC. Its translation is CASSSAGPGNEQFF.

This clone appeared a few times. This chain links TRBV7-9 with TRBJ2-7; D remains ambiguous. The CDR3 is made up of 15 amino acids. With 3 bases removed from V and 0 bases from J, the gap between germline ends came to 12 bases. CDR1 is SEHNR and CDR2 is FQNEAQ in the germline V gene (reference sequence). The CDR3 DNA reads TGTGCCAGCAGCTTTACTCTCTCTTACTCCTACGAGCAGTACTTC. The encoded protein is CASSFTLSYSYEQYF.

CDR3 region: CASSLPAGYNEQFF. For the CDR3, the DNA is TGTGCCAGCAGCCTACCAGCGGGATACAATGAGCAGTTCTTC. The chain joins TRBV7-8 to TRBJ2-1; 7 positions match TRBD2. In germline, CDR1 is SGHVS, CDR2 FQNEAQ. J lost 4 bases, V lost 5 bases, and 5 bases had no gene match. The CDR3 is 14 amino acids.

This sequence joins TRBV27 and TRBJ1-1; D is uncertain. This CDR3 spans 14 amino acids. Per the germline V gene, CDR1 is MNHEY and CDR2 is SMNVEV (reference sequence). Between the trimmed V and J ends, which lost 2 bases and 5 bases, there was a span of 12 bases. In DNA, the CDR3 is TGTGCCAGCAGTTTACGTAACGACGGGACTGAAGCTTTCTTT. Residues: CASSLRNDGTEAFF.

J is TRBJ2-1 and V is TRBV7-9; possibly TRBD2 for D (6 bases). This CDR3 is built from 15 residues. The V end lost 4 bases, the J end lost 1 base, and 11 bases lay between the germline ends. Germline V CDR1 and CDR2: SEHNR, FQNEAQ (reference sequence). Written as DNA, the CDR3 is TGTGCCAGCAGCTCATCTAGCGATTCCTACAATGAGCAGTTCTTC. As protein: CASSSSSDSYNEQFF.

This sequence joins TRBV2 and TRBJ1-1, with 12 nucleotides matching TRBD1. J lost 3 bases, V lost 5 bases, and 10 bases had no gene match. CDR3 length equals 17 residues. CDR1 and CDR2 (germline): SNHLY, FYNNEI. The CDR3 protein is CASSTSGQGAADTEAFF. In nucleotides, the CDR3 is TGTGCCAGCAGTACCTCGGGACAGGGGGCTGCTGACACTGAAGCTTTCTTT.

The chain is built from TRBV29-1 and TRBJ2-3; 12 bases agree with TRBD2. CDR1 and CDR2 from the germline V gene are SQVTM and ANQGSEA. This CDR3 contains 13 residues. V shed 8 bases and J 2 bases; nucleotides not matched to a gene: 2. CDR3 sequence: CSLAGGDTDTQYF. The DNA of the CDR3 is TGCAGCCTAGCGGGAGGGGACACAGATACGCAGTATTTT.

The chain has TRBV9 and TRBJ2-1; 9 positions match TRBD1. Germline loops: CDR1 SGDLS, CDR2 YYNGEE. The V gene end was trimmed by 0 bases and the J gene end by 2 bases; junction bases not matched to a gene: 3. The CDR3 is made up of 16 amino acids. CDR3 sequence reads: CASSVADRGTYNEQFF. The CDR3 region has the DNA TGTGCCAGCAGCGTAGCCGACAGGGGGACCTACAATGAGCAGTTCTTC.

The CDR3 protein is CASSEDPGQEVTEAFF. The CDR3, as DNA: TGTGCCAGCAGTGAGGACCCTGGACAGGAGGTCACTGAAGCTTTCTTT. The J gene is TRBJ1-1, the V gene TRBV6-1; 7 bases are a match to TRBD1. The CDR3 is 16 residues long. CDR1 and CDR2 (germline): MNHNS, SASEGT. Germline trimming cut 3 bases from V and 4 bases from J; bases unmatched to any gene: 11.

J is TRBJ2-1 and V is TRBV30; D remains unclear. Germline loops: CDR1 GTSNPN, CDR2 SVGIG (reference sequence). The CDR3 is 10 residues long. The germline V and J ends were trimmed by 2 bases and 7 bases, with 3 bases remaining between them. CDR3: CAWSKNEQFF. DNA of the CDR3: TGTGCCTGGAGTAAAAATGAGCAGTTCTTC.

V gene TRBV6-1 combines with J gene TRBJ2-2; D is unresolved. The CDR3 runs to 13 residues. V was clipped by 6 bases and J by 1 base, with 6 bases between them. CDR1 is MNHNS and CDR2 is SASEGT in the germline V gene. CDR3 sequence: CASRQLNTGELFF. The CDR3 DNA is TGTGCCAGCAGACAACTGAACACCGGGGAGCTGTTTTTT.

CDR3 region: CASSHPTGTSSEQYF. Here the CDR3 DNA reads TGCGCCAGCAGCCACCCGACCGGGACTAGCTCCGAGCAGTACTTC. The V gene is TRBV4-1, the J gene TRBJ2-7; 9 bases are a match to TRBD2. The CDR3 extends over 15 amino acids. The V segment lost 3 bases and the J segment 6 bases; nucleotides outside the gene matches: 9. CDR1 is MGHRA and CDR2 is YSYEKL in the germline V gene.

The chain has TRBV7-2 and TRBJ1-4, with D unclear. The ends were cut back, 5 bases at V and 5 bases at J, with 12 bases in the middle. CDR3 length: 14 amino acids. Germline V gene data show CDR1 as SGHTA and CDR2 as FQGNSA. The CDR3 DNA follows: TGTGCCAGCAGCCCGCCGGGGAGAAATGAAAAACTGTTTTTT. Encoded protein: CASSPPGRNEKLFF.

J is TRBJ1-5 and V is TRBV19, with TRBD1 as a possible D gene (5 bases). This CDR3 comprises 15 residues. Trimming stripped 3 bases from V and 5 bases from J, with 14 bases between. Germline CDR1 LNHDA, CDR2 SQIVND (reference sequence). CDR3 nucleotides: TGTGCCAGTAGTATCTCGGGGCTCGGGGATCAGCCCCAGCATTTT. Translated: CASSISGLGDQPQHF.

This clone came up a few times. The chain links TRBV6-6 to TRBJ1-1; 9 nucleotides agree with TRBD1. Germline trimming cut 6 bases from V and 5 bases from J; bases unmatched to any gene: 10. CDR1 and CDR2 from the germline V gene are MNHNY and SVGAGI (reference sequence). The CDR3 runs 15 residues. CDR3 DNA sequence: TGTGCCAGCAGAGACCAGGGACAGGGTATTACTGAAGCTTTCTTT. Its protein is CASRDQGQGITEAFF.

The CDR3, as DNA: TGTGCCAGCAGTCCGTGGACCAACGTTGATACGCAGTATTTT. This encodes CASSPWTNVDTQYF. This chain connects TRBV9 to TRBJ2-3; the D is unclear. This CDR3 spans 14 amino acids. Looked up from germline, CDR1 is SGDLS and CDR2 is YYNGEE. Deletions cut 5 bases from V and 6 bases from J, with 16 bases between.

This chain uses TRBV6-5 with TRBJ2-7; D is tentatively TRBD1 or TRBD2 (5 bases each). The germline CDR1 and CDR2 sequences are MNHEY and SVGAGI. The CDR3 extends over 14 amino acids. Trimming stripped 8 bases from V and 5 bases from J, with 19 bases between. This chain's CDR3 is CASSGTSNPHEQYF. CDR3 in DNA: TGTGCCAGCTCAGGGACCTCCAACCCCCACGAGCAGTACTTC.

The rearrangement links TRBV28 to TRBJ2-1, with D unresolved. The CDR3 consists of 13 residues. Trimming pared 6 bases from V and 2 bases from J, leaving 8 bases between. Germline V CDR1 and CDR2: MDHEN, SYDVKM. The CDR3 sequence: CASSLSPYNEQFF. DNA for the CDR3: TGTGCCAGCAGCCTTTCCCCCTACAATGAGCAGTTCTTC. The whole variable domain, remainder taken from reference TRBV28 and TRBJ2-1, is DVKVTQSSRYLVKRTGEKVFLECVQDMDHENMFWYRQDPGLGLRLIYFSYDVKMKEKGDIPEGYSVSREKKERFSLILESASTNQTSMYLCASSLSPYNEQFFGPGTRLTVL.

The CDR3 here is CASSQRTSGGAGEQYF. CDR3 coding DNA: TGCGCCAGCAGCCAAAGGACTAGCGGGGGAGCGGGCGAGCAGTACTTC. The genes are TRBV4-1 and TRBJ2-7; 13 bases agree with TRBD2. The V gene end was trimmed by 2 bases and the J gene end by 6 bases; junction bases not matched to a gene: 7. Germline assignment: CDR1 MGHRA and CDR2 YSYEKL. There are 16 residues in the CDR3.

A word on this clone: This specimen includes other DNA sequences encoding the same CDR3. The chain couples TRBV7-9 to TRBJ2-1; D remains unclear. The germline V gene has CDR1 SEHNR and CDR2 FQNEAQ (reference sequence). The germline V and J ends were trimmed by 5 bases and 3 bases, with 5 bases remaining between them. This CDR3 region has 12 residues. As DNA, the CDR3 is TGTGCCAGCAGCCTGATCTACAATGAGCAGTTCTTC. Its translation: CASSLIYNEQFF. The variable domain in full, with the rest retrieved from reference TRBV7-9 and TRBJ2-1, is DTGVSQNPRHKITKRGQNVTFRCDPISEHNRLYWYRQTLGQGPEFLTYFQNEAQLEKSRLLSDRFSAERPKGSFSTLEIQRTEQGDSAMYLCASSLIYNEQFFGPGTRLTVL.

As to this clone: Sequence at one end of the junction differs from germline and may be a read error. V gene TRBV9 combines with J gene TRBJ2-7; D is uncertain. The length of the CDR3 is 12 residues. CDR1 SGDLS and CDR2 YYNGEE come from the germline V gene. The DNA of the CDR3 is TGTGCCAGCAGCGTAGAGCTGGGTACCCCAAACTTC. Its translation: CASSVELGTPNF. The whole variable domain, filled in from reference TRBV9 and TRBJ2-7, reads DSGVTQTPKHLITATGQRVTLRCSPRSGDLSVYWYQQSLDQGLQFLIQYYNGEERAKGNILERFSAQQFPDLHSELNLSSLELGDSALYFCASSVELGTPNFGPGTRLTVT.

V usage is TRBV14 and J usage is TRBJ2-4; no firm D call. Germline values: CDR1 SGHDN, CDR2 FVKESK. The CDR3 contains 18 residues. With 3 bases removed from V and 0 bases from J, the gap between germline ends came to 18 bases. The CDR3 protein is CASSHHGPMTLAKNIQYF. In DNA, the CDR3 is TGTGCCAGCAGCCATCATGGCCCCATGACTTTAGCCAAAAACATTCAGTACTTC.

The CDR3 coding sequence is TGTGCCAGCAGTTTATGGGGAGGACGGGGAGAGGGCGAGCAGTACTTC. Translated: CASSLWGGRGEGEQYF. The chain uses TRBV27 and TRBJ2-7; a possible D gene is TRBD2 (6 bases). Germline loops: CDR1 MNHEY, CDR2 SMNVEV (reference sequence). The length of the CDR3 is 16 residues. The V and J ends lost 1 base and 6 bases respectively, with 19 bases between them.

The chain links TRBV5-1 to TRBJ1-1; D possibly corresponds to TRBD1 (5 bases). Germline-derived CDR1 and CDR2 are SGHRS and YFSETQ. The CDR3 is made up of 15 amino acids. V lost 0 bases and J lost 2, with 11 bases in between. The CDR3 protein is CASSLGSGLNTEAFF. The DNA for the CDR3 is TGCGCCAGCAGCTTGGGATCAGGGCTTAACACTGAAGCTTTCTTT.

This clone was observed a few times. DNA for the CDR3: TGTGCCAGCAGTCCATCCCCATGGGAGACCCAGTACTTC. It yields the protein CASSPSPWETQYF. This sequence joins TRBV27 and TRBJ2-5, with D uncertain. Trimming left V 5 bases short and J 5 bases short, with 12 bases between. The germline V gene has CDR1 MNHEY and CDR2 SMNVEV (reference sequence). The CDR3 totals 13 residues.

The chain joins TRBV27 to TRBJ2-1; D is uncertain. Germline CDR1 is MNHEY and CDR2 is SMNVEV (reference sequence). The CDR3 extends over 15 amino acids. V was trimmed by 3 bases and J by 8 bases, leaving 17 bases between them. CDR3 in amino acids: CASSFFSPRSDEQFF. In nucleotides, the CDR3 is TGTGCCAGCAGTTTTTTCTCTCCTAGAAGCGATGAGCAGTTCTTC.

The rearrangement joins TRBV2 to TRBJ2-1; TRBD2 agrees at 7 bases. CDR1 is SNHLY and CDR2 is FYNNEI in the germline V gene. The V segment lost 1 base and the J segment 6 bases; nucleotides outside the gene matches: 6. The CDR3 has 15 amino acids. The CDR3: CASSEGVASGNEQFF. The CDR3 bases are TGTGCCAGCAGTGAAGGGGTGGCTAGCGGCAATGAGCAGTTCTTC.